This TCR beta chain is drawn from a study of vaccination and CD4 T cells after COVID-19. Study details: Investigators drew the post-COVID samples a median around 100 days after diagnosis, with a range of 35 to 161.

This CDR3 spans 15 amino acids. Germline assignment: CDR1 SGHTA and CDR2 FQGTGA. The V end lost 3 bases, the J end lost 1 base, and 12 bases lay between the germline ends. The Oncomine TCR Beta short-read assay was applied to DNA of cultured CD4+ T cells. TCRdb called the PCR reads again in MiXCR, with one record for every CDR3 protein. The sample carries 12,000 or so distinct CDR3 sequences, around 50% recorded once. This clonotype was seen only a few times. Its antigen is not identified. Sample treatment: roughly 10-day PBMC culture with coronavirus spike peptide pools or control peptides (ViraFEST assay).

The sequence was obtained from a human donor who had recovered from COVID-19. What was sequenced was CD4+ T cells from blood, cultured in vitro. This rearrangement joins TRBV7-3 to TRBJ2-5; D is possibly TRBD1 (6 bases). The CDR3 sequence is CASSFRGQSQETQYF. As DNA, the CDR3 is TGTGCCAGCAGCTTCAGGGGCCAATCCCAAGAGACCCAGTACTTC.